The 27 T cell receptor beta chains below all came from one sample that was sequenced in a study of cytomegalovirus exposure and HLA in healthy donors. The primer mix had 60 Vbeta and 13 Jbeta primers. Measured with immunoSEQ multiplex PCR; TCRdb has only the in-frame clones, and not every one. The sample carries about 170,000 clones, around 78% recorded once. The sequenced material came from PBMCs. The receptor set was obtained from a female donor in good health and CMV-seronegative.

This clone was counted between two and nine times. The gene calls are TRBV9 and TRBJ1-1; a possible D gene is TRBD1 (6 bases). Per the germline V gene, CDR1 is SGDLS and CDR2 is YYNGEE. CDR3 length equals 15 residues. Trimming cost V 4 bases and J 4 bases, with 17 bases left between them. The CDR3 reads CASSRLSGGATEAFF. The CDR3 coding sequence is TGTGCCAGCAGCCGCCTCTCTGGGGGGGCCACTGAAGCTTTCTTT.

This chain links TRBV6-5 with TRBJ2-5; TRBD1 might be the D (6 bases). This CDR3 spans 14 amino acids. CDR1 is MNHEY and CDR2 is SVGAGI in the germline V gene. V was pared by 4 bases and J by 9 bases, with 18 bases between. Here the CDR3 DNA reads TGTGCCAGCAGTTCCATGGACAGCCAGAGGGCCCAGTACTTC. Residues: CASSSMDSQRAQYF.

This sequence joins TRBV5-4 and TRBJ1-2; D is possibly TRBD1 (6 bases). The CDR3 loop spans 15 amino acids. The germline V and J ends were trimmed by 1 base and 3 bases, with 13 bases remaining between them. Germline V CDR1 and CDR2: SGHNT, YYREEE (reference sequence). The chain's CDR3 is CASSLPRQDHYGYTF. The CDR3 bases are TGTGCCAGCAGCTTGCCACGACAGGACCACTATGGCTACACCTTC.

This CDR3 is CASSPSPSPNTEAFF. CDR3 DNA: TGCGCCAGCAGCCCGAGCCCTTCGCCGAACACTGAAGCTTTCTTT. The chain employs TRBV4-1 and TRBJ1-1, with no clear D. Per germline, CDR1 MGHRA and CDR2 YSYEKL. The CDR3 sequence is 15 residues long. Between the trimmed V and J ends, which lost 4 bases and 1 base, there was a span of 13 bases.

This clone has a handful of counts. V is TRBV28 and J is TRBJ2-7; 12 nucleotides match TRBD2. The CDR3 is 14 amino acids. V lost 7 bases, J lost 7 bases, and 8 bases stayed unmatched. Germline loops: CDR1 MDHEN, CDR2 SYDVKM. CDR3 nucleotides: TGTGCCAGCACCCCCGGGACTAGCGGGTTAGAGCAGTACTTC. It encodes CASTPGTSGLEQYF.

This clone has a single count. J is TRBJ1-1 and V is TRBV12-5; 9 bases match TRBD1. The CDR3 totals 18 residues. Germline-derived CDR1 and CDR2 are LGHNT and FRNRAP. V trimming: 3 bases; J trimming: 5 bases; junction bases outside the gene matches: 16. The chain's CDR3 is CASGFLVTGGLRWTEAFF. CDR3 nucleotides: TGTGCTAGTGGTTTCCTAGTCACAGGGGGCTTGAGGTGGACTGAAGCTTTCTTT.

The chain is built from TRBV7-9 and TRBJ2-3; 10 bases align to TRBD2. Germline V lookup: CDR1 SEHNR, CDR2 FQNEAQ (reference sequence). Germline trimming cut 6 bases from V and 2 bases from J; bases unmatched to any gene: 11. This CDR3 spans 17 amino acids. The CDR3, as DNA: TGTGCCAGCAGAAGAACCCGAGCGGGAGGGCACACAGATACGCAGTATTTT. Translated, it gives CASRRTRAGGHTDTQYF.

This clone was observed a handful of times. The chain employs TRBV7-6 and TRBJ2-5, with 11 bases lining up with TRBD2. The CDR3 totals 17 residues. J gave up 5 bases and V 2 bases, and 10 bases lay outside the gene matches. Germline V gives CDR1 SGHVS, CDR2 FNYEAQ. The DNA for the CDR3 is TGTGCCAGCAGCTTATTCAGCTTTAGCGGGAGGGCCGAGACCCAGTACTTC. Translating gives CASSLFSFSGRAETQYF.

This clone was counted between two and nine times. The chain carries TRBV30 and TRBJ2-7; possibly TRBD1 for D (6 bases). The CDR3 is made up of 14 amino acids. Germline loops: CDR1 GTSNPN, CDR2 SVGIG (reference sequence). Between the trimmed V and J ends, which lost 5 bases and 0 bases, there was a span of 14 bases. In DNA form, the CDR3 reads TGTGCCTGGGCCCAAGGACAGTCCTCCTACGAGCAGTACTTC. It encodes CAWAQGQSSYEQYF. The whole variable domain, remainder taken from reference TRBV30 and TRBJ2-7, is SQTIHQWPATLVQPVGSPLSLECTVEGTSNPNLYWYRQAAGRGLQLLFYSVGIGQISSEVPQNLSASRPQDRQFILSSKKLLLSDSGFYLCAWAQGQSSYEQYFGPGTRLTVT.

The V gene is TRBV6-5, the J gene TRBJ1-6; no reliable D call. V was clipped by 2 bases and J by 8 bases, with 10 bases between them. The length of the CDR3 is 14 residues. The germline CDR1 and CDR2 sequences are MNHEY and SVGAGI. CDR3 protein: CASSYPPTDSPLHF. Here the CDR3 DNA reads TGTGCCAGCAGTTACCCGCCAACAGATTCACCCCTCCACTTT.

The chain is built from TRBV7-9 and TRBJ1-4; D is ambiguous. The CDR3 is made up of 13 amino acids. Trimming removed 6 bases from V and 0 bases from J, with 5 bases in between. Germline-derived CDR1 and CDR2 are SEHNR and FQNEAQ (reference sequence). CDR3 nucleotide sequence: TGTGCCAGCAGTCGTTCAACTAATGAAAAACTGTTTTTT. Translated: CASSRSTNEKLFF.

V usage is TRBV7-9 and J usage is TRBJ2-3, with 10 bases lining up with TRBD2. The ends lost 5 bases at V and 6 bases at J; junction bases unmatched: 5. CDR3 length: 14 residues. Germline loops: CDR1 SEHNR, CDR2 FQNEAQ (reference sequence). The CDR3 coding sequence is TGTGCCAGCAGCACAAGCGGGGGGGTTGATACGCAGTATTTT. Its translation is CASSTSGGVDTQYF.

CDR3 in DNA: TGTGCCAGCAGCCCAGGATTGGAGACCCAGTACTTC. Translation: CASSPGLETQYF. V usage is TRBV6-5 and J usage is TRBJ2-5; D is ambiguous. V was trimmed by 6 bases and J by 5 bases, leaving 10 bases between them. This CDR3 is built from 12 residues. The V gene's germline CDR1 is MNHEY and CDR2 SVGAGI.

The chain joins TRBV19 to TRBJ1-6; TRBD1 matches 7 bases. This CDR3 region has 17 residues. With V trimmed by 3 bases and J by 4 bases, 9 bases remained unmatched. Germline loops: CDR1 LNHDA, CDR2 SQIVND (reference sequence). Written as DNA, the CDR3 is TGTGCCAGTAGTATCCCCCCAAGGGGGCGTTATAATTCACCCCTCCACTTT. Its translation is CASSIPPRGRYNSPLHF.

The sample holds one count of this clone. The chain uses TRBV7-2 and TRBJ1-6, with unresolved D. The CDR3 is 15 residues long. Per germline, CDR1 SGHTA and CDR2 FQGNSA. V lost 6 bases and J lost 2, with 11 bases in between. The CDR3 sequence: CASRTLRPYNSPLHF. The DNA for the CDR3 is TGTGCCAGCAGAACCTTGCGCCCCTATAATTCACCCCTCCACTTT.

CDR3 sequence reads: CASSQGTSLNEQFF. CDR3 nucleotide sequence: TGCGCCAGCAGCCAAGGGACTAGCTTGAATGAGCAGTTCTTC. J is TRBJ2-1 and V is TRBV4-3, with 8 bases matching TRBD2. The ends lost 1 base at V and 7 bases at J; junction bases unmatched: 3. The V gene's germline CDR1 is LGHNA and CDR2 YSLEER. This CDR3 comprises 14 residues.

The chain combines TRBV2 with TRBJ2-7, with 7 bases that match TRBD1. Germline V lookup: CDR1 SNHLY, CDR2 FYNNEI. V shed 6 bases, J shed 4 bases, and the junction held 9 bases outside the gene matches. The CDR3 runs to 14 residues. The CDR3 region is CASRPQGNQYEQYF. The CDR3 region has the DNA TGTGCCAGCAGACCACAGGGGAATCAATACGAGCAGTACTTC.

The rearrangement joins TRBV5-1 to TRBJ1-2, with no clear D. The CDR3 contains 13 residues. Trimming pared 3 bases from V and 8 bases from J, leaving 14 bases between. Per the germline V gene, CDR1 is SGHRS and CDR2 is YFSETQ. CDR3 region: CASSYLSARGYTF. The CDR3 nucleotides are TGCGCCAGCAGCTACCTAAGTGCTAGAGGCTACACCTTC.

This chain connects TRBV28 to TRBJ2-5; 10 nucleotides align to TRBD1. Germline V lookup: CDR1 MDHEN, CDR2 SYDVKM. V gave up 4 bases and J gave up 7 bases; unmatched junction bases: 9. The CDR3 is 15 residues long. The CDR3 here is CASSSAGTGDGTQYF. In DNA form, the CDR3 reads TGTGCCAGCAGTTCTGCCGGGACAGGGGATGGGACCCAGTACTTC.

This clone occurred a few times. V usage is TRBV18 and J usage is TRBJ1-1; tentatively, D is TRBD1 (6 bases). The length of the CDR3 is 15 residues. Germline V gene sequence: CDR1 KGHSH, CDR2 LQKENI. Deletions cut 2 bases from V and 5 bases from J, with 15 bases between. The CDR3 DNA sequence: TGTGCCAGCTCACCAGGACTGGGCAGGGGAACTGAAGCTTTCTTT. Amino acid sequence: CASSPGLGRGTEAFF.

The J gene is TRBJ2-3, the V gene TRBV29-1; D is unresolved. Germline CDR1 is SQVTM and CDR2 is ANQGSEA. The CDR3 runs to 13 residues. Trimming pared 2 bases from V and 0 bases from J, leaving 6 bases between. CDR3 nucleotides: TGCAGCGTTGAAATCACTAGCACAGATACGCAGTATTTT. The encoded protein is CSVEITSTDTQYF.

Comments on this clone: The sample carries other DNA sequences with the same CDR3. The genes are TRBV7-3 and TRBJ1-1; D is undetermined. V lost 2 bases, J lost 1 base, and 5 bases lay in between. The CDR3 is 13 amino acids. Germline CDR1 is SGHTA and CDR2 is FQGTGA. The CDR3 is CASSLRENTEAFF. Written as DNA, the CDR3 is TGTGCCAGCAGCTTACGGGAGAACACTGAAGCTTTCTTT.

For the CDR3, the DNA is TGTGCCAGCATCCGACAGGGGGCGGTCCGGGGCACTGAAGCTTTCTTT. It translates to CASIRQGAVRGTEAFF. The V call is TRBV7-9, the J call TRBJ1-1, with 10 bases matching TRBD1. Germline CDR1 is SEHNR and CDR2 is FQNEAQ (reference sequence). Germline trimming cut 7 bases from V and 4 bases from J; bases unmatched to any gene: 12. The CDR3 contains 16 residues.

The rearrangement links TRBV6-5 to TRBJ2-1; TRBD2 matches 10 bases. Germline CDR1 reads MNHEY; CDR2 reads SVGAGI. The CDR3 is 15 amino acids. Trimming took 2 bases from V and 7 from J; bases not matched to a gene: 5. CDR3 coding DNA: TGTGCCAGCAGTTACCTTGGACTAGCGGCTAATGAGCAGTTCTTC. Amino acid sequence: CASSYLGLAANEQFF.

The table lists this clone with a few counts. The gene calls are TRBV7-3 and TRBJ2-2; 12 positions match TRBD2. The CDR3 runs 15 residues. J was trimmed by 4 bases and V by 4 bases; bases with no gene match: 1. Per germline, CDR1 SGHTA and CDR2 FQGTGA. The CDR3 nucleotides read TGTGCCAGCAGCTCGGGACTAGCGGGCACCGGGGAGCTGTTTTTT. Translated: CASSSGLAGTGELFF. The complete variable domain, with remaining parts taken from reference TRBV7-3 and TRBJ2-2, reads GAGVSQTPSNKVTEKGKYVELRCDPISGHTALYWYRQSLGQGPEFLIYFQGTGAADDSGLPNDRFFAVRPEGSVSTLKIQRTERGDSAVYLCASSSGLAGTGELFFGEGSRLTVL.

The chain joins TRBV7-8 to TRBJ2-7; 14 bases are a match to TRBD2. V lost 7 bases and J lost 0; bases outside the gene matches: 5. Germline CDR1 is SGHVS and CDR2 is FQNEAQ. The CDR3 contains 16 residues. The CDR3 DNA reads TGTGCCAGCAAGATGGGACTAGCGGGGGACTCCTACGAGCAGTACTTC. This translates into CASKMGLAGDSYEQYF.

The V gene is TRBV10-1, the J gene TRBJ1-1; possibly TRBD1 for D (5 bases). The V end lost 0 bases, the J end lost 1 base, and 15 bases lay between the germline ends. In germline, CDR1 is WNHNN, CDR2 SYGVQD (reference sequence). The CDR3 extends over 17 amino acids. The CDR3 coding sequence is TGCGCCAGCAGTGAGTCGAACAGGAATGGGGAGAACACTGAAGCTTTCTTT. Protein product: CASSESNRNGENTEAFF.